The 12 T cell receptor beta chains reported below all come from one sample, sequenced in a study of T-cell memory formation after mild COVID-19 (dated by TCRdb to about 2021). The method was 5' RACE. This sample was sequenced with an Illumina NovaSeq 6000. TCRdb trimmed public reads at Q25 via fastp, called clones via MiXCR and kept in-frame beta chains. Every distinct CDR3 protein forms one entry, paired with its most common genes and DNA. This sample is represented by about 450,000 distinct CDR3 sequences; more than 20% of them were singletons. The ten largest clones add up to over 10% of the sample. Sequencing was performed on PBMCs or a T cell subset sorted from them (not recorded which). All receptors come from an adult woman who had mild COVID-19 (a few samples of this study predate the infection). The sample titles of this study are shuffled in the database, so cell type and time point are left out; the donor was told from shared clones.

This clonotype was observed a single time. The rearrangement links TRBV12-3 or TRBV12-4 to TRBJ1-5; TRBD1 might be the D (5 bases). This CDR3 is 15 amino acids long. Trimming removed 8 bases from V and 7 bases from J, with 21 bases in between. The CDR3 reads CASAPQGSSGQPQHF. The CDR3 nucleotides are TGTGCCAGCGCCCCCCAGGGTTCCTCTGGGCAGCCCCAGCATTTT.

This clonotype was found a few times. The gene calls are TRBV3-1 and TRBJ2-2; D call uncertain. Germline CDR1 is LGHDT and CDR2 is YNNKEL (reference sequence). The CDR3 totals 14 residues. Trimming took 0 bases from V and 6 from J, leaving 8 bases between them. The CDR3 loop is CASSQDSKSGELFF. CDR3 nucleotide sequence: TGTGCCAGCAGCCAAGACTCCAAGTCCGGGGAGCTGTTTTTT.

This clonotype showed up just a few times. The chain links TRBV5-1 to TRBJ2-7; D may correspond to TRBD1 or TRBD2 (6 bases each). This CDR3 is 13 amino acids long. CDR1 SGHRS and CDR2 YFSETQ come from the germline V gene. V was clipped by 5 bases and J by 2 bases, with 11 bases between them. The CDR3 protein is CASREGEAYEQYF. CDR3 sequence (DNA): TGCGCCAGCAGAGAGGGGGAGGCCTACGAGCAGTACTTC.

The chain has TRBV5-5 and TRBJ2-1; D gene ambiguous. The CDR3 has 14 amino acids. Germline CDR1 and CDR2: SGHKS and YYEKEE (reference sequence). V lost 0 bases and J 2 bases, leaving 6 bases between the germline ends. CDR3 bases: TGTGCCAGCAGCTTGGGCAACACCTACAATGAGCAGTTCTTC. Translating gives CASSLGNTYNEQFF. Combining the CDR3 with reference TRBV5-5 and TRBJ2-1 gives the whole variable domain DAGVTQSPTHLIKTRGQQVTLRCSPISGHKSVSWYQQVLGQGPQFIFQYYEKEERGRGNFPDRFSARQFPNYSSELNVNALLLGDSALYLCASSLGNTYNEQFFGPGTRLTVL.

The J gene is TRBJ2-7, the V gene TRBV29-1; D is unclear. Germline assignment: CDR1 SQVTM and CDR2 ANQGSEA. V lost 4 bases, J lost 6 bases, and 19 bases lay in between. The CDR3 extends over 14 amino acids. CDR3 DNA sequence: TGCAGCGTTGGGGTGACACCAAAAGGCTCCGAGCAGTACTTC. Translating it yields CSVGVTPKGSEQYF.

The gene calls are TRBV6-5 and TRBJ1-6; the D gene is possibly TRBD1 (5 bases). This CDR3 is 17 amino acids long. The V end was cut by 0 bases, the J end by 6 bases, with 15 bases between. Germline V gives CDR1 MNHEY, CDR2 SVGAGI. The CDR3 here is CASSYSRTQWSNSPLHF. The CDR3, as DNA: TGTGCCAGCAGTTACTCGAGGACACAGTGGAGTAATTCACCCCTCCACTTT.

The chain combines TRBV7-9 with TRBJ2-3, with D maybe TRBD1 (5 bases). Germline CDR1 is SEHNR and CDR2 is FQNEAQ (reference sequence). Trimming took off 4 bases at V and 1 base at J, with 9 bases between the two ends. This CDR3 is 14 amino acids long. In DNA form, the CDR3 reads TGTGCCAGCAGCTCGAAGACAGGCACAGATACGCAGTATTTT. It yields the protein CASSSKTGTDTQYF.

The chain recombines TRBV5-1 with TRBJ1-2; D is ambiguous. Germline values: CDR1 SGHRS, CDR2 YFSETQ. The CDR3 runs 15 residues. V was cut by 0 bases and J by 0 bases, with 9 bases left in between. This CDR3 reads CASSLDPASNYGYTF. DNA for the CDR3: TGCGCCAGCAGCTTGGATCCAGCCTCTAACTATGGCTACACCTTC.

This rearrangement joins TRBV20-1 to TRBJ2-3, with D uncertain. The CDR3 length is 15 residues. Trimming took 1 base from V and 0 from J, leaving 11 bases between them. From germline, CDR1 is DFQATT and CDR2 SNEGSKA (reference sequence). This chain's CDR3 is CSARVPPASTDTQYF. The CDR3, as DNA: TGCAGTGCTAGAGTGCCCCCGGCAAGCACAGATACGCAGTATTTT.

The chain couples TRBV6-1 to TRBJ2-5, with unresolved D. The germline CDR1 and CDR2 sequences are MNHNS and SASEGT. The CDR3 consists of 14 residues. The V and J ends lost 5 bases and 5 bases respectively, with 15 bases between them. This CDR3 is CASSLSRAKETQYF. As DNA, the CDR3 is TGTGCCAGCAGTCTATCTCGGGCGAAGGAGACCCAGTACTTC.

The chain is built from TRBV12-3 or TRBV12-4 and TRBJ2-1, with D perhaps being TRBD1 or TRBD2 (5 bases each). The CDR3 spans 13 residues. V lost 5 bases to trimming and J lost 6 bases, with 11 bases between them. CDR3 nucleotides: TGTGCCAGCAGTCCCGGGGCTCCCAATGAGCAGTTCTTC. Its protein product is CASSPGAPNEQFF.

V is TRBV4-2 and J is TRBJ1-2, with 7 bases fitting TRBD1. CDR3 length equals 15 residues. The germline CDR1 and CDR2 sequences are LGHNA and YNFKEQ. V lost 0 bases to trimming and J lost 3 bases; unmatched junction nucleotides: 4. As DNA, the CDR3 is TGTGCCAGCAGCCAAGATCGGGACAGTTACTATGGCTACACCTTC. It encodes CASSQDRDSYYGYTF.